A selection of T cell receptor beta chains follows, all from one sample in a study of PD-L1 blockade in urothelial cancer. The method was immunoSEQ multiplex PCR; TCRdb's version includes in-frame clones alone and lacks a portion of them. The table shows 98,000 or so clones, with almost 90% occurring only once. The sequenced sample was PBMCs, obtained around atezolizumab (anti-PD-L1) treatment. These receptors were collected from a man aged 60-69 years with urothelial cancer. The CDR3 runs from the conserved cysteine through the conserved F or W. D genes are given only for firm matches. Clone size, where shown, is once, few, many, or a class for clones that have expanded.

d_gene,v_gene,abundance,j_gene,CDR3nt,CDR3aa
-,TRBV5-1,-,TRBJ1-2,TGCGCCAGCAGCCCCGCGGGGTTTGAAGGCTACACCTTC,CASSPAGFEGYTF
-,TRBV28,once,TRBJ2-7,TGTGCCAGCAGTCTTAGCCTCCGGTACGAGCAGTACTTC,CASSLSLRYEQYF
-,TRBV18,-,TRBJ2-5,TGTGCCAGCTCACTGCCGGGCGGGGGCGGAGAGACCCAGTACTTC,CASSLPGGGGETQYF
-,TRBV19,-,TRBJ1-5,TGTGCCAGTAGTATAGATCACTCCAATCAGCCCCAGCATTTT,CASSIDHSNQPQHF
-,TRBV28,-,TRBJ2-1,TGTGCCAGCAGGCGAACGGGTGCCAGGGATGAGCAGTTCTTC,CASRRTGARDEQFF
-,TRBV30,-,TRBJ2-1,TGTGCCTGGACTAGGGGCAACGATGAGCAGTTCTTC,CAWTRGNDEQFF
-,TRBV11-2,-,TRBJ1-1,TGTGCCAGCAGCTTAGTTATGAACACTGAAGCTTTCTTT,CASSLVMNTEAFF
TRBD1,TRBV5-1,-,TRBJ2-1,TGCGCCAGCAGCTTGCCCGGGACAGGGTTAAATGAGCAGTTCTTC,CASSLPGTGLNEQFF
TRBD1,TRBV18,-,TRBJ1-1,TGTGCCAGCTCACCGGGACAGCCTAACACTGAAGCTTTCTTT,CASSPGQPNTEAFF
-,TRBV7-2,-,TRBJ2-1,TGTGCCAGCAGCTCGGGAGCGGGTTCCTACAATGAGCAGTTCTTC,CASSSGAGSYNEQFF
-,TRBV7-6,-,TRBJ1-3,TGTGCCAGCAGCCTCCGAGGATCTGGAAACACCATATATTTT,CASSLRGSGNTIYF
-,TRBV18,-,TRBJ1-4,TGTGCCAGCTCACCACAGGGGGGGAAAACGGGATCTGAAAAACTGTTTTTT,CASSPQGGKTGSEKLFF
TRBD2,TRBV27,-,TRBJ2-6,TGTGCCAGCAGTGCTCCCCGGGGGGGCGCTGGGGCCAACGTCCTGACTTTC,CASSAPRGGAGANVLTF
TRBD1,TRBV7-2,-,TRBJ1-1,TGTGCCAGCAGCATGCTTGCCGGGACAGGGGGCACTGAAGCTTTCTTT,CASSMLAGTGGTEAFF
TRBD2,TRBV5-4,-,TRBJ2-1,TGTGCCAGCAGCTCCCGAGGACTAGCGGGAGGGCGGGCCTACAATGAGCAGTTCTTC,CASSSRGLAGGRAYNEQFF
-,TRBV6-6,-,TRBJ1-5,TGTGCCAGCAGTCCATCCCGGGGTGGACAGCCCCAGCATTTT,CASSPSRGGQPQHF
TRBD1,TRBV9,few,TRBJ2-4,TGTGCCAGCAGCCCCACCGACAGGGCCATTCAGTACTTC,CASSPTDRAIQYF
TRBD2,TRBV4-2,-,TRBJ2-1,TGTGCCAGCAGCCAAGATTTAGCGGGCTCCTACAATGAGCAGTTCTTC,CASSQDLAGSYNEQFF
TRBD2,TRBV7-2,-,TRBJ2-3,TGTGCCAGCAGCCCGCGGACTAGCGGGGGTATAGTTACGCAGTATTTT,CASSPRTSGGIVTQYF
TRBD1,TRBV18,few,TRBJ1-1,TGTGCCAGCTCATTGGGACAGATAGGTAACACTGAAGCTTTCTTT,CASSLGQIGNTEAFF
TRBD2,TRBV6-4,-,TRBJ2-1,TGTGCCAGCAGTCTACTAGCGGGGTACAATGAGCAGTTCTTC,CASSLLAGYNEQFF
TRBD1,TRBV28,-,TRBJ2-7,TGTGCCAGCAGTTTCGGGCAGGGGGAACACGAGCAGTACTTC,CASSFGQGEHEQYF
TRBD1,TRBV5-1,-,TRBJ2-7,TGCGCCAGCAGCAGAGAGACAGGGGGCCACCCCTACGAGCAGTACTTC,CASSRETGGHPYEQYF
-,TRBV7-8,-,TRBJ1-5,TGTGCCAGCAGCGCTTTCGGGGGTTATCAGCCCCAGCATTTT,CASSAFGGYQPQHF
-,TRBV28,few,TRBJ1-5,TGTGCCAGCACCCACATCGATTCAGGGCAGCCCCAGCATTTT,CASTHIDSGQPQHF
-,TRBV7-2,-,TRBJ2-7,TGTGCCAGCAGCTTATATAGTGAGGACGAGCAGTACTTC,CASSLYSEDEQYF
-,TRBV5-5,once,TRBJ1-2,TGTGCCAGCAGCTTGGTTACAGATTTAGGCTATGGCTACACCTTC,CASSLVTDLGYGYTF
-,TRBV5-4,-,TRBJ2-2,TGTGCCAGCAGCTCCGACAGAAGGAACACCGGGGAGCTGTTTTTT,CASSSDRRNTGELFF
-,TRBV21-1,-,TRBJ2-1,TGTGCCAGCAGCAAAGGAGCCGGGAGGCAGCTCACTAGATACAATGAGCAGTTCTTC,CASSKGAGRQLTRYNEQFF
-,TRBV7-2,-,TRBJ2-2,TGTGCCAGCAGCTCCGGGACACCCACCGGGGAGCTGTTTTTT,CASSSGTPTGELFF